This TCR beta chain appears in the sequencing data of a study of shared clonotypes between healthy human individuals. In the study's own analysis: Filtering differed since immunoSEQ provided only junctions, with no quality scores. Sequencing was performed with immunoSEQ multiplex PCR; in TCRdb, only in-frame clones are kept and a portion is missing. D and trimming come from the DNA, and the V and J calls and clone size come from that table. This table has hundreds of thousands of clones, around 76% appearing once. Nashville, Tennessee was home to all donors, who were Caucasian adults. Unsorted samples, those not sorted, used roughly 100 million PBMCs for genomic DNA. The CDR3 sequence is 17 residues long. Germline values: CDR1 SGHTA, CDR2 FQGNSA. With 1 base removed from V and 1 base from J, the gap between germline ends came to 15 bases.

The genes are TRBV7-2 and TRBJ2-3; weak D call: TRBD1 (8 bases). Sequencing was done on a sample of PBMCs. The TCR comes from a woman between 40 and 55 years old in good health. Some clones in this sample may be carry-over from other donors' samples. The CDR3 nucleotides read TGTGCCAGCAGCTTAGTTGGTACAGGGGGGGGCACAGATACGCAGTATTTT. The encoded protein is CASSLVGTGGGTDTQYF.